These 32 T cell receptor beta chains came from one sample sequenced in a study of metastatic and nonmetastatic thyroid tumors. All patients were treatment-naive before thyroid surgery. TCRdb reprocessed the PCR reads using MiXCR. The sample has 15,000 or so clones, less than 30% seen once. The sequencing sample was made of tumor tissue. These receptor sequences come from a male donor with papillary thyroid cancer or a benign thyroid nodule (not recorded which). Some clones in this sample may be carry-over from other donors' samples.

This clone was recorded at least ten times. The V call is TRBV7-9, the J call TRBJ2-5; 9 positions agree with TRBD2. Germline V gene lookup returns CDR1 SEHNR and CDR2 FQNEAQ (reference sequence). There are 16 residues in the CDR3. V was clipped by 3 bases and J by 5 bases; unmatched bases: 10. CDR3 nucleotide sequence: TGTGCCAGCAGCTTCAAGTCTCATCTAGCGGGGGAGACCCAGTACTTC. The encoded protein is CASSFKSHLAGETQYF.

This clone has only a few counts. One end of the junction does not line up with germline, which may come from a read error. The V and J genes are TRBV18 and TRBJ2-7; 7 bases agree with TRBD2. The CDR3 runs to 20 residues. Germline V lookup: CDR1 KGHSH, CDR2 LQKENI. CDR3 bases: TGTGCCAGCTCACTCACATGGGGGTCGGGACTATCGGGACCTTCCTACCAGCAGTACTTC. It codes for CASSLTWGSGLSGPSYQQYF.

This clone was detected many times. The chain couples TRBV27 to TRBJ1-5; 7 bases are shared with TRBD1. The CDR3 consists of 14 residues. Per germline, CDR1 MNHEY and CDR2 SMNVEV (reference sequence). With V trimmed by 2 bases and J by 2 bases, 0 bases remained unmatched. The DNA for the CDR3 is TGTGCCAGCAGTTTAGGACAGGGCAATCAGCCCCAGCATTTT. Translated, it gives CASSLGQGNQPQHF.

CDR3 DNA: TGTGCCAGCAGCCCGGGACAGGGTGGGAATGAGCAGTTCTTC. Amino acids: CASSPGQGGNEQFF. The chain uses TRBV27 and TRBJ2-1, with 9 bases identical to TRBD1. The CDR3 extends over 14 amino acids. The V and J ends lost 6 bases and 7 bases, in that order; junction bases with no gene match: 7. The germline V gene encodes CDR1 MNHEY and CDR2 SMNVEV (reference sequence).

The V and J genes are TRBV7-9 and TRBJ1-2, with 7 bases fitting TRBD1. With 6 bases clipped from V and 9 bases from J, the junction kept 7 bases outside the gene matches. The CDR3 spans 12 residues. Germline assignment: CDR1 SEHNR and CDR2 FQNEAQ (reference sequence). CDR3 sequence (DNA): TGTGCCAGCAGGGACGGACAGGCATGCTACACCTTC. It codes for CASRDGQACYTF.

V usage is TRBV27 and J usage is TRBJ2-2; either TRBD1 or TRBD2 may fit D (6 bases each). The CDR3 runs 15 residues. Germline CDR1 is MNHEY and CDR2 is SMNVEV (reference sequence). Trimming took 6 bases from V and 4 from J, leaving 15 bases between them. CDR3 region: CASSPRRDTTGELFF. DNA for the CDR3: TGTGCCAGCAGCCCTAGGCGGGACACCACCGGGGAGCTGTTTTTT.

This clone has a count of ten or more. The gene calls are TRBV4-2 and TRBJ2-5; TRBD2 aligns across 7 bases. With V trimmed by 0 bases and J by 1 base, 5 bases remained unmatched. The CDR3 is 16 amino acids. CDR1 and CDR2 (germline): LGHNA, YNFKEQ. The CDR3, as DNA: TGTGCCAGCAGCCAAGAGAGGGGAGGGATCCAAGAGACCCAGTACTTC. Encoded protein: CASSQERGGIQETQYF.

This clone was seen ten or more times. The chain uses TRBV28 and TRBJ1-3; D gene ambiguous. Per the germline V gene, CDR1 is MDHEN and CDR2 is SYDVKM. The CDR3 spans 15 residues. V was clipped by 2 bases and J by 0 bases, with 8 bases between them. The CDR3 bases are TGTGCCAGCAGTTTAGGAGGCCTCTCTGGAAACACCATATATTTT. It translates to CASSLGGLSGNTIYF.

This clone was counted ten times or more. The chain recombines TRBV19 with TRBJ2-2; a possible D gene is TRBD1 (5 bases). The CDR3 extends over 14 amino acids. V was shortened by 3 bases and J by 6 bases, with 11 bases between the two germline ends. Germline V gene sequence: CDR1 LNHDA, CDR2 SQIVND (reference sequence). The CDR3 here is CASSMGQYSGELFF. The CDR3, as DNA: TGTGCCAGTAGTATGGGGCAGTACTCCGGGGAGCTGTTTTTT.

This chain uses TRBV19 with TRBJ2-3, with no clear D. CDR1 and CDR2 (germline): LNHDA, SQIVND (reference sequence). The CDR3 sequence is 15 residues long. The V and J ends lost 2 bases and 2 bases respectively, with 11 bases between them. CDR3 sequence reads: CASSIRLGVTDTQYF. The DNA of the CDR3 is TGTGCCAGTAGTATACGGCTAGGAGTCACAGATACGCAGTATTTT.

This clone was seen many times. A much larger clone lies one base from this, so it may be a read error. Other DNA sequences in this specimen translate into the identical CDR3. This sequence joins TRBV12-3 or TRBV12-4 and TRBJ1-4; D not resolved. This CDR3 is 13 amino acids long. The CDR3 loop is CASSRLQYEKLFF. CDR3 in DNA: TGTGCCAGCAGTAGGCTCCAGTATGAAAAACTGTTCTTT.

A note on this clone: The conserved closing phenylalanine or tryptophan is absent in this CDR3, likely reflecting a read error. No DNA is shown, since the ends of the CDR3 on it are uncertain; the CDR3 is the one TCRdb lists. The V and J genes are TRBV7-9 and TRBJ2-1; the DNA was not used to check the table's D call, TRBD2. The CDR3 is made up of 10 amino acids, end residues included. Germline lookup yields CDR1 SEHNR and CDR2 FQNEAQ (reference sequence). CDR3 in amino acids: CASSLASLAG.

This clone has a handful of counts. This chain joins TRBV20-1 and TRBJ2-3; D remains unclear. The ends were cut back, 6 bases at V and 6 bases at J, with 19 bases in the middle. The CDR3 is made up of 14 amino acids. Germline V gene data show CDR1 as DFQATT and CDR2 as SNEGSKA (reference sequence). The CDR3 coding sequence is TGCAGTGCCGTCGTGGGGATGGGCCCCGATACGCAGTATTTT. Residues: CSAVVGMGPDTQYF.

On this clone: This is likely a read error, given that the CDR3 carries no conserved phenylalanine or tryptophan at its end. The chain couples TRBV4-2 to TRBJ2-1; 10 bases map to TRBD2. V was clipped by 2 bases and J by 6 bases; unmatched bases: 13. The germline V gene has CDR1 LGHNA and CDR2 YNFKEQ. This CDR3 has 18 residues. The CDR3, as DNA: TGTGCCAGCAGCCAATTTAAGGCCGGGACTAGCGTGAGCAATGAGCAGTTCTAC. This sequence encodes CASSQFKAGTSVSNEQFY.

This clone showed up many times. Given a much more abundant clone one base away, this may be a read error. V usage is TRBV20-1 and J usage is TRBJ1-4; 9 bases match TRBD1. The CDR3 spans 12 residues. Germline V CDR1 and CDR2: DFQATT, SNEGSKA (reference sequence). The CDR3 coding sequence is TGCGGTGCTTACAGGGGGCGGGAAAAACTGTTTTTT. It encodes CGAYRGREKLFF.

This clone is medium-sized (0.01 to 0.1%) by share. The V call is TRBV20-1, the J call TRBJ1-6, with 8 bases lining up with TRBD1. Trimming took 6 bases from V and 5 from J; bases not matched to a gene: 6. Looked up from germline, CDR1 is DFQATT and CDR2 is SNEGSKA (reference sequence). This CDR3 is built from 14 residues. CDR3 residues: CSAGRDRHNSPLHF. In DNA, the CDR3 is TGCAGTGCCGGCCGGGACAGGCATAATTCACCCCTCCACTTT.

There are many counts of this clone. V gene TRBV2 combines with J gene TRBJ2-3, with 8 bases that match TRBD1. After removal of 6 bases from V and 5 bases from J, the junction contained 1 base not matched to a gene. Germline V gene sequence: CDR1 SNHLY, CDR2 FYNNEI. The CDR3 is 12 residues long. The CDR3 DNA is TGTGCCAGCAGAACAGGGGGAGATACGCAGTATTTT. Translating it yields CASRTGGDTQYF.

There are many counts of this clone. V gene TRBV5-4 combines with J gene TRBJ2-2; D is perhaps TRBD2 (6 bases). This CDR3 is 16 amino acids long. V lost 0 bases and J lost 1, with 10 bases in between. CDR1 SGHNT and CDR2 YYREEE come from the germline V gene (reference sequence). CDR3 sequence reads: CASSLAREVNTGELFF. For the CDR3, the DNA is TGTGCCAGCAGCTTGGCGAGGGAGGTGAACACCGGGGAGCTGTTTTTT.

In its sample, this clone was seen many times. This sequence joins TRBV10-3 and TRBJ1-2; D is uncertain. The CDR3 has 15 residues. Trimming took 0 bases from V and 1 from J, leaving 9 bases between them. Germline CDR1 ENHRY, CDR2 SYGVKD. The CDR3 here is CAISESSTINYGYTF. CDR3 DNA sequence: TGTGCCATCAGTGAGTCATCGACTATTAACTATGGCTACACCTTC.

This clone was seen more than once but under ten times. CDR3 protein: CATRQGGEQFF. DNA for the CDR3: TGTGCCACCCGACAGGGGGGTGAGCAGTTCTTC. V gene TRBV19 combines with J gene TRBJ2-1; 9 nucleotides agree with TRBD1. Germline CDR1 reads LNHDA; CDR2 reads SQIVND (reference sequence). After removal of 10 bases from V and 9 bases from J, the junction contained 4 bases not matched to a gene. The CDR3 totals 11 residues.

This chain links TRBV7-3 with TRBJ1-1; 7 bases match TRBD1. V trimming: 0 bases; J trimming: 8 bases; junction bases outside the gene matches: 3. The germline CDR1 and CDR2 sequences are SGHTA and FQGTGA. The CDR3 contains 13 residues. The CDR3 loop is CASSLTGTAEAFF. CDR3 in DNA: TGTGCCAGCAGCTTAACTGGGACAGCGGAAGCTTTCTTT.

This clone is medium-sized (0.01 to 0.1%) by share. The genes are TRBV20-1 and TRBJ2-1; no firm D call. The germline V gene has CDR1 DFQATT and CDR2 SNEGSKA (reference sequence). This CDR3 is 14 amino acids long. V was pared by 0 bases and J by 0 bases, with 6 bases between. This CDR3 reads CSARDFSSYNEQFF. The CDR3 DNA reads as TGCAGTGCTAGAGACTTTAGCTCCTACAATGAGCAGTTCTTC.

This clone was seen just once. The junction and the germline gene differ at one end; a read error may be behind it. The V and J genes are TRBV10-3 and TRBJ2-1; no clear D. Germline CDR1 ENHRY, CDR2 SYGVKD. This CDR3 is 15 amino acids long. The CDR3 DNA sequence: TGTGCCATCAGGGTAGGGCCAGCTAAGTACAATGAGCATTTCTTC. Translated, it gives CAIRVGPAKYNEHFF.

The gene calls are TRBV12-3 or TRBV12-4 and TRBJ2-7; D remains ambiguous. CDR3 size: 12 residues. The V end lost 5 bases, the J end lost 3 bases, and 8 bases lay between the germline ends. The CDR3 reads CASSPRFYEQYF. DNA for the CDR3: TGTGCCAGCAGTCCCAGGTTCTACGAGCAGTACTTC.

CDR3 region: CASSDSGESTDTQYF. The CDR3 DNA sequence: TGTGCCAGCAGTGACTCGGGGGAAAGCACAGATACGCAGTATTTT. This chain links TRBV6-4 with TRBJ2-3; tentatively, D is TRBD1 or TRBD2 (5 bases each). Germline V gene sequence: CDR1 MRHNA, CDR2 SNTAGT. The CDR3 is 15 residues long. With 0 bases removed from V and 0 bases from J, the gap between germline ends came to 7 bases.

J is TRBJ1-4 and V is TRBV20-1, with D possibly matching TRBD1 (6 bases). The V gene's germline CDR1 is DFQATT and CDR2 SNEGSKA (reference sequence). Trimming shortened V by 5 bases and J by 0 bases, and 13 bases separated the two germline ends. The CDR3 runs to 15 residues. This CDR3 reads CSARQDTSTNEKLFF. The DNA of the CDR3 is TGCAGTGCTCGACAGGACACTTCAACTAATGAAAAACTGTTTTTT.

This clone was found once. The junction shows a germline mismatch at one end, possibly a read error. The rearrangement joins TRBV18 to TRBJ2-5; 8 bases fit TRBD2. CDR3 length: 15 amino acids. Germline-derived CDR1 and CDR2 are KGHSH and LQKENI. The CDR3 loop reads CDSSPGTSGRENKYF. Written as DNA, the CDR3 is TGTGACAGCTCACCGGGGACGAGCGGGAGAGAGAACAAGTACTTC.

This chain links TRBV7-8 with TRBJ1-1; possible D gene TRBD1, 6 bases. The CDR3 has 16 residues. The ends were cut back, 2 bases at V and 4 bases at J, with 17 bases in the middle. Germline V gene sequence: CDR1 SGHVS, CDR2 FQNEAQ. CDR3 sequence: CASSLLGRGGVTEAFF. In DNA form, the CDR3 reads TGTGCCAGCAGCTTATTAGGCAGGGGAGGCGTCACTGAAGCTTTCTTT. The whole variable domain, filled in from reference TRBV7-8 and TRBJ1-1, reads GAGVSQSPRYKVAKRGQDVALRCDPISGHVSLFWYQQALGQGPEFLTYFQNEAQLDKSGLPSDRFFAERPEGSVSTLKIQRTQQEDSAVYLCASSLLGRGGVTEAFFGQGTRLTVV.

This clone has a count of ten or more. At one end the junction does not follow the germline gene, possibly because of a read error. The chain has TRBV9 and TRBJ2-1, with D tentatively TRBD1 or TRBD2 (5 bases each). Germline V CDR1 and CDR2: SGDLS, YYNGEE. This CDR3 region has 11 residues. This CDR3 reads CASRGVGRENF. The CDR3 DNA reads as TGTGCCAGCAGGGGGGTAGGGCGCGAAAACTTC.

Of note for this clone: Germline is not matched at one junction end, which may reflect a read error. The V gene is TRBV10-2, the J gene TRBJ2-7; tentatively, D is TRBD1 or TRBD2 (6 bases each). The CDR3 totals 14 residues. From germline, CDR1 is WSHSY and CDR2 SAAADI. CDR3 nucleotides: TGCGCCAGCTATACTATCGGGGGCTCCTACCAGCAGTACTTC. Its translation: CASYTIGGSYQQYF.

By share, this clone ranks as medium-sized. The chain couples TRBV9 to TRBJ1-2; 8 nucleotides align to TRBD1. The CDR3 totals 16 residues. Germline CDR1 reads SGDLS; CDR2 reads YYNGEE. J was trimmed by 6 bases and V by 3 bases; bases with no gene match: 13. This chain's CDR3 is CASSAGPSQGADGYTF. CDR3 DNA: TGTGCCAGCAGCGCAGGCCCATCGCAGGGGGCAGATGGCTACACCTTC.

V and J are TRBV20-1 and TRBJ1-2, with D unresolved. The germline V and J ends were trimmed by 5 bases and 5 bases, with 18 bases remaining between them. Per the germline V gene, CDR1 is DFQATT and CDR2 is SNEGSKA (reference sequence). This CDR3 has 14 amino acids. The CDR3 reads CSALDGNNVYGYTF. Written as DNA, the CDR3 is TGCAGTGCTTTGGACGGGAATAATGTGTATGGCTACACCTTC.